The rows below give T cell receptor beta chains drawn from one sample of a study of OX40 agonist ivuxolimab in advanced cancers. Using immunoSEQ multiplex PCR, the repertoire was profiled, and TCRdb retains in-frame clones only, with some absent. The sample records approximately 61,000 clones, nearly 90% being singletons. The material was CD4+ or CD8+ T cells sorted from blood, obtained in a trial of the OX40 agonist ivuxolimab. Receptors originate from an adult with an advanced solid tumor such as melanoma, head and neck, liver or kidney cancer. The CDR3 runs from the conserved cysteine through the conserved F or W. Each record gives: J gene, V gene, D gene, CDR3 protein, CDR3 DNA. A D gene is named only where the DNA matches it firmly.

TRBJ2-5	TRBV18	TRBD2	CASSPRPSGGRETQYF	TGTGCCAGCTCACCACGCCCTAGCGGGGGAAGGGAGACCCAGTACTTC
TRBJ1-2	TRBV11-2	NA	CASSFLEDNYGYTF	TGTGCCAGCAGCTTTCTGGAGGATAACTATGGCTACACCTTC
TRBJ1-5	TRBV5-4	NA	CASSTGTNDDSNQPQHF	TGTGCCAGCAGCACTGGGACAAACGACGATAGCAATCAGCCCCAGCATTTT
TRBJ2-5	TRBV5-1	NA	CASKGDSHQETQYF	TGCGCCAGCAAGGGCGACAGCCACCAAGAGACCCAGTACTTC
TRBJ1-6	TRBV9	TRBD1	CASNQGAGAPLHF	TGTGCCAGCAACCAGGGGGCAGGGGCACCCCTCCACTTT
TRBJ2-3	TRBV5-1	NA	CASSPIMGTDTQYF	TGCGCCAGCAGCCCCATTATGGGAACAGATACGCAGTATTTT
TRBJ2-5	TRBV5-1	NA	CASSLGQGGQETQYF	TGCGCCAGCAGCTTGGGACAGGGAGGACAAGAGACCCAGTACTTC
TRBJ2-5	TRBV10-2	NA	CASSESGQLGTQYF	TGCGCCAGCAGTGAGTCGGGTCAATTAGGGACCCAGTACTTC
TRBJ2-3	TRBV5-1	TRBD2	CASSSLAGSTDTQYF	TGCGCCAGCAGCTCACTAGCGGGGAGCACAGATACGCAGTATTTT
TRBJ1-5	TRBV10-3	NA	CAISDPGRSNQPQHF	TGTGCCATCAGTGACCCCGGGCGGTCGAACCAGCCCCAGCATTTT
TRBJ1-5	TRBV21-1	NA	CASLPITGPYNQPQHF	TGTGCCAGCCTACCGATAACCGGGCCCTATAATCAGCCCCAGCATTTT
TRBJ1-1	TRBV6-5	NA	CASSPASRNTEAFF	TGTGCCAGCAGTCCGGCTTCGAGAAACACTGAAGCTTTCTTT
TRBJ2-1	TRBV29-1	NA	CSGTYNEQFF	TGCAGCGGGACCTACAATGAGCAGTTCTTC
TRBJ2-7	TRBV6-6	TRBD1	CASRPGQIYEQYF	TGTGCCAGCAGGCCGGGACAGATCTACGAGCAGTACTTC
TRBJ2-5	TRBV5-6	NA	CASSLRTGETQYF	TGTGCCAGCAGCCTACGGACGGGGGAGACCCAGTACTTC
TRBJ2-1	TRBV6-6	TRBD2	CATTGGPSEQFF	TGTGCCACGACGGGGGGGCCCTCCGAGCAGTTCTTC